This is a list of T cell receptor beta chains from one sample in a study of T cells in Graves' hyperthyroidism and ophthalmopathy. TCRdb redid the calling of the multiplex PCR reads with MiXCR, one entry per CDR3 protein. This sample has roughly 580,000 distinct CDR3 sequences, with around 13% found just once. The sample taken for sequencing was blood. The receptors come from a woman in her twenties or thirties with Graves' hyperthyroidism that later progressed to Graves' ophthalmopathy. CDR3s include the opening cysteine and the closing phenylalanine or tryptophan. Each record gives: V gene, J gene, clone size, D gene, CDR3 DNA, CDR3 protein. The D gene is left open where the match is weak. Clone size is given for some rows only: seen once, a few or many times, or a class if the clone is expanded.

TRBV20-1,TRBJ2-5,many,TRBD2,TGCAGTGCTAGCCTAGCGGGTAACCAAGAGACCCAGTACTTC,CSASLAGNQETQYF
TRBV20-1,TRBJ1-4,-,-,TGCAGTGCCCGGGACACCGGTAATGAAAAACTGTTTTTT,CSARDTGNEKLFF
TRBV20-1,TRBJ2-1,many,TRBD2,TGCAGTGCTAGAGCTAGCGGGAGCCTCTACAATGAGCAGTTCTTC,CSARASGSLYNEQFF
TRBV18,TRBJ1-1,many,-,TGTGCCAGCTCACCACCGACAGATCCGCTTGAAGCTTTCTTT,CASSPPTDPLEAFF
TRBV2,TRBJ2-1,many,-,TGTGCCAGCAGGGCCTCCCTCTCCTACAATGAGCAGTTCTTC,CASRASLSYNEQFF
TRBV19,TRBJ1-2,many,-,TGTGCCAGTAGTATTGGAGGAGCTAACTATGGCTACACCTTC,CASSIGGANYGYTF
TRBV7-9,TRBJ2-7,many,-,TGTGCCAGCAGCTCGGAGTTGAACGAGCAGTACTTC,CASSSELNEQYF
TRBV28,TRBJ2-1,many,-,TGTGCCAGCAGTTTAACGGACAGTCAGTTCTTC,CASSLTDSQFF
TRBV12-3/TRBV12-4,TRBJ2-7,many,-,TGTGCCAGCAGTTTACTTGGTTTAAGGGATAGCTCCTACGAGCAGTACTTC,CASSLLGLRDSSYEQYF
TRBV19,TRBJ1-1,few,TRBD1,TGTGCCAGTAGTGCCCGGACAGGGGAAAGGAGGACTGAAGCTTTCTTT,CASSARTGERRTEAFF
TRBV2,TRBJ2-1,many,TRBD2,TGTGCCAGCAGTGAAGGGGGACTAGCGGGAGCGGATGAGCAGTTCTTC,CASSEGGLAGADEQFF
TRBV30,TRBJ2-6,many,-,TGTGCCTGGAGTGTACTACGGACGGCTAATGGGGCCAACGTCCTGACTTTC,CAWSVLRTANGANVLTF
TRBV20-1,TRBJ2-1,many,-,TGCAGTGCTAGTTACGATACGGACTCTTGGTACAATGAGCAGTTCTTC,CSASYDTDSWYNEQFF
TRBV9,TRBJ2-3,-,-,TGTGCCAGCAGCGTAGAGTCGGGGGTTTTGTCAGATACGCAGTATTTT,CASSVESGVLSDTQYF
TRBV7-9,TRBJ1-2,-,-,TGTGCCAGCAGCTTGAACAGGGAGTGGTATGGCTACACCTTC,CASSLNREWYGYTF
TRBV4-2,TRBJ2-1,few,TRBD2,TGTGCCAGCAGCCAAGATCACCGGGAGGGCCCCTACAATGAGCAGTTCTTC,CASSQDHREGPYNEQFF
TRBV7-8,TRBJ2-3,-,TRBD1,TGTGCCAGCAGAACTTCCGGGACAGGGGGCGCGGGAGGATTGACAGATACGCAGTATTTT,CASRTSGTGGAGGLTDTQYF